The 16 T cell receptor beta chains in this list originate from one sample, sequenced in a study of OX40 agonist ivuxolimab in advanced cancers. Produced via immunoSEQ multiplex PCR; TCRdb's table is partial and in-frame only. The table records under 85,000 clones, 80% to 90% of them present only once. The material sequenced was CD4+ or CD8+ T cells sorted from blood, taken in a trial of the OX40 agonist ivuxolimab. These receptors were collected from an adult with an advanced solid tumor such as melanoma, head and neck, liver or kidney cancer.

This CDR3 is CASSMTGSRPGRYTF. CDR3 in DNA: TGTGCCAGTAGTATGACAGGGAGTAGACCTGGCCGCTACACCTTC. This chain connects TRBV19 to TRBJ1-2; 7 positions match TRBD1. Per the germline V gene, CDR1 is LNHDA and CDR2 is SQIVND (reference sequence). The CDR3 is 15 amino acids. The ends lost 3 bases at V and 9 bases at J; junction bases unmatched: 13.

The V gene is TRBV19, the J gene TRBJ1-5, with TRBD1 identical over 9 bases. Losses at the gene ends were 7 bases for V and 7 bases for J; bases not matched to a gene: 8. The CDR3 totals 14 residues. The V gene's germline CDR1 is LNHDA and CDR2 SQIVND (reference sequence). The CDR3 DNA reads TGTGCCAGTACCGGGGACAGGGAGAGCCAGCCCCAGCATTTT. Encoded protein: CASTGDRESQPQHF. Full variable domain (missing parts from reference TRBV19 and TRBJ1-5): DGGITQSPKYLFRKEGQNVTLSCEQNLNHDAMYWYRQDPGQGLRLIYYSQIVNDFQKGDIAEGYSVSREKKESFPLTVTSAQKNPTAFYLCASTGDRESQPQHFGDGTRLSIL.

CDR3 sequence: CASSPSGSSYNEQFF. DNA for the CDR3: TGTGCCAGCAGTCCTAGCGGGAGCTCCTACAATGAGCAGTTCTTC. The chain joins TRBV7-2 to TRBJ2-1; 10 bases map to TRBD2. The CDR3 consists of 15 residues. With V trimmed by 6 bases and J by 0 bases, 2 bases remained unmatched. The germline gives CDR1 SGHTA, CDR2 FQGNSA.

This chain uses TRBV7-9 with TRBJ2-5, with 8 bases identical to TRBD2. The germline CDR1 and CDR2 sequences are SEHNR and FQNEAQ (reference sequence). The CDR3 has 15 amino acids. V gave up 6 bases and J gave up 5 bases; unmatched junction bases: 11. The CDR3 loop reads CASSLTGTRSETQYF. The CDR3 region has the DNA TGTGCCAGCAGTTTAACCGGGACTAGGAGTGAGACCCAGTACTTC.

This clone was counted a few times. The chain couples TRBV5-1 to TRBJ2-7, with TRBD2 matching 12 bases. After removal of 3 bases from V and 3 bases from J, the junction contained 4 bases not matched to a gene. Germline loops: CDR1 SGHRS, CDR2 YFSETQ. The CDR3 contains 15 residues. CDR3 sequence reads: CASSWTSGTIYEQYF. In nucleotides, the CDR3 is TGCGCCAGCAGCTGGACTAGCGGGACCATCTACGAGCAGTACTTC.

The CDR3 sequence is CASSYGGPRGYTF. The CDR3 DNA reads TGTGCCAGCAGTTACGGCGGGCCGAGGGGCTACACCTTC. V and J are TRBV6-5 and TRBJ1-2, with unresolved D. Trimming stripped 2 bases from V and 8 bases from J, with 12 bases between. Looked up from germline, CDR1 is MNHEY and CDR2 is SVGAGI. This CDR3 has 13 amino acids.

On this clone itself: The sample has other DNA sequences that encode this CDR3 too. The chain combines TRBV18 with TRBJ2-5; no firm D call. Germline V CDR1 and CDR2: KGHSH, LQKENI. The CDR3 totals 13 residues. Trimming took 4 bases from V and 1 from J, leaving 7 bases between them. DNA of the CDR3: TGTGCCAGCTCACTTGGCCTCCAAGAGACCCAGTACTTC. Encoded protein: CASSLGLQETQYF.

V usage is TRBV28 and J usage is TRBJ1-1; TRBD1 is a possible D gene (5 bases). Per the germline V gene, CDR1 is MDHEN and CDR2 is SYDVKM. The CDR3 contains 17 residues. The V gene lost 2 bases and the J gene lost 4 bases, with 20 bases spanning the gap. The CDR3 reads CASSLQGGHIFVTEAFF. The CDR3 DNA reads as TGTGCCAGCAGTTTACAGGGAGGGCACATTTTCGTCACTGAAGCTTTCTTT.

The chain uses TRBV7-9 and TRBJ2-5; 7 nucleotides match TRBD2. The CDR3 contains 15 residues. The J segment lost 5 bases and the V segment lost 1 base, leaving 7 bases of the junction unmatched. CDR1 and CDR2 (germline): SEHNR, FQNEAQ (reference sequence). Written as DNA, the CDR3 is TGTGCCAGCAGCTTAGAGGGCTCCGGGAGGGAGACCCAGTACTTC. This codes for CASSLEGSGRETQYF.

The chain has TRBV6-1 and TRBJ2-3, with TRBD2 as a possible D gene (7 bases). V shed 11 bases and J shed 8 bases, with 20 bases lying between them. Germline V gives CDR1 MNHNS, CDR2 SASEGT. This CDR3 has 13 residues. The CDR3 coding sequence is TGTGCCGGAGGGGGGGTCTCCTTCGGTACGCAGTATTTT. Its translation: CAGGGVSFGTQYF.

The J gene is TRBJ2-5, the V gene TRBV11-2; D possibly corresponds to TRBD2 (6 bases). With 1 base removed from V and 7 bases from J, the gap between germline ends came to 16 bases. The CDR3 has 15 residues. Per the germline V gene, CDR1 is SGHAT and CDR2 is FQNNGV. CDR3 nucleotides: TGTGCCAGCAGCTTAGTTGGAGGTACCGGGGGGACCCAGTACTTC. Translation gives CASSLVGGTGGTQYF.

This clone was observed a single time. The chain combines TRBV30 with TRBJ1-5, with unresolved D. This CDR3 has 12 amino acids. Germline V gene sequence: CDR1 GTSNPN, CDR2 SVGIG (reference sequence). V was trimmed by 3 bases and J by 5 bases, leaving 8 bases between them. Here the CDR3 DNA reads TGTGCCTGGAGCCAAGCGGATCAGCCCCAGCATTTT. The encoded protein is CAWSQADQPQHF.

This chain connects TRBV27 to TRBJ1-3; D not certain. V gave up 5 bases and J gave up 0 bases, with 11 bases separating them. This CDR3 contains 15 residues. CDR1 and CDR2 from the germline V gene are MNHEY and SMNVEV (reference sequence). The CDR3 loop is CASSPFRGSGNTIYF. For the CDR3, the DNA is TGTGCCAGCAGTCCCTTTCGGGGCTCTGGAAACACCATATATTTT.

V is TRBV30 and J is TRBJ1-3; D ambiguous. Germline V gene data show CDR1 as GTSNPN and CDR2 as SVGIG (reference sequence). This CDR3 comprises 16 residues. Trimming shortened V by 2 bases and J by 0 bases, and 14 bases separated the two germline ends. CDR3 in amino acids: CAWSSKGPFSGNTIYF. CDR3 sequence (DNA): TGTGCCTGGAGTAGTAAGGGTCCGTTCTCTGGAAACACCATATATTTT.

In regard to this clone: This specimen includes other DNA sequences encoding the same CDR3. The chain is built from TRBV7-2 and TRBJ2-2; D may correspond to TRBD1 or TRBD2 (5 bases each). V shed 3 bases and J shed 2 bases, with 7 bases lying between them. Germline V gene sequence: CDR1 SGHTA, CDR2 FQGNSA. This CDR3 has 14 residues. As DNA, the CDR3 is TGTGCCAGCAGCTTGGGACGAAACACCGGGGAGCTGTTTTTT. As protein: CASSLGRNTGELFF.

The V and J genes are TRBV19 and TRBJ2-2; D remains ambiguous. The CDR3 sequence is 12 residues long. Germline loops: CDR1 LNHDA, CDR2 SQIVND (reference sequence). V lost 2 bases to trimming and J lost 7 bases, with 5 bases between them. CDR3 sequence: CASSIQLGELFF. CDR3 DNA: TGTGCCAGTAGTATACAGCTCGGGGAGCTGTTTTTT.